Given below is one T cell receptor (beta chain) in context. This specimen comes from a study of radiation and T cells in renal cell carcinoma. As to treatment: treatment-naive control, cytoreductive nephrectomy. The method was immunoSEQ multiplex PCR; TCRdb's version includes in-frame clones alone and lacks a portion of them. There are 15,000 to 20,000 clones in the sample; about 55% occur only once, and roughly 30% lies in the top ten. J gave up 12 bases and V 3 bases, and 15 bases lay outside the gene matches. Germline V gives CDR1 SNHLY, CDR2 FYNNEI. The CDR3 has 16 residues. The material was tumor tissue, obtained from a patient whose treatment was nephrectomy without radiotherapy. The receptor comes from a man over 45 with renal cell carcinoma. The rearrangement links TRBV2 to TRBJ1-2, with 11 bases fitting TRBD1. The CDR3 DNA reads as TGTGCCAGCAGTGATGCCGGGACAGGGGGTGCGTCTGTCGACACCTTC. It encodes CASSDAGTGGASVDTF. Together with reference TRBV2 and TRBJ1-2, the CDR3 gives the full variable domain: EPEVTQTPSHQVTQMGQEVILRCVPISNHLYFYWYRQILGQKVEFLVSFYNNEISEKSEIFDDQFSVERPDGSNFTLKIRSTKLEDSAMYFCASSDAGTGGASVDTFGSGTRLTVV.